The rows below give T cell receptor beta chains drawn from one sample of a study of CD8 T cell repertoires and HIV-1 epitope variants. The table came from immunoSEQ multiplex PCR; TCRdb's copy has only in-frame clones and leaves some out. This sample carries some 100,000 clones, roughly 77% of them seen once, and the ten largest clones take roughly 24%. Sequencing used uncultured baseline CD8+ T cells from peripheral blood mononuclear cells (PBMCs). These TCRs come from a male donor with HIV. Both conserved end residues are part of each CDR3. A D gene is named only where the DNA matches it firmly. Not every row has a clone size; where given, it reads once, few, many or a size class.

cdr3_aa cdr3_nt v_call clone_size j_call d_call
CASWAAGGARYEQYF TGTGCCAGCTGGGCGGCAGGGGGCGCTCGGTACGAGCAGTACTTC TRBV6-5 few TRBJ2-7 TRBD1
CASHNPGTGVSPLHF TGTGCCAGCCATAACCCCGGGACAGGGGTCTCACCCCTCCACTTT TRBV6-5 NA TRBJ1-6 TRBD1
CASRVTGVGGIRMDSPLHF TGCGCCAGCAGGGTAACAGGGGTAGGAGGTATAAGGATGGATTCACCCCTCCACTTT TRBV10-1 NA TRBJ1-6 TRBD1
CASSSPGGELFF TGCGCCAGCAGCTCTCCCGGGGGGGAACTGTTTTTT TRBV5-1 NA TRBJ1-4 NA
CASSQEQGWGEQYF TGTGCCAGCAGCCAAGAACAGGGCTGGGGCGAGCAGTACTTC TRBV14 NA TRBJ2-7 NA
CASSWRLAMVNEQFF TGTGCCAGCAGTTGGAGACTAGCGATGGTTAATGAGCAGTTCTTC TRBV6-5 NA TRBJ2-1 TRBD2
CAIGQAISYNEQFF TGTGCCATCGGACAGGCCATATCCTACAATGAGCAGTTCTTC TRBV10-3 few TRBJ2-1 TRBD1
CACPRQGLEANYGYTF TGTGCCTGTCCCAGGCAGGGGTTAGAAGCTAACTATGGCTACACCTTC TRBV30 NA TRBJ1-2 NA
CASSLEPGVTDTQYF TGTGCCAGCAGCTTAGAGCCAGGGGTTACAGATACGCAGTATTTT TRBV11-2 NA TRBJ2-3 NA
CASSTSWVEQYF TGTGCCAGCAGTACCAGCTGGGTGGAGCAGTACTTC TRBV6-5 NA TRBJ2-7 NA
CASSHRDRGRNEQFF TGTGCCAGCAGTCACCGGGACAGGGGGCGCAATGAGCAGTTCTTC TRBV27 NA TRBJ2-1 TRBD1
CASMAGGRGNTIYF TGTGCCAGCATGGCAGGGGGACGTGGAAACACCATATATTTT TRBV9 NA TRBJ1-3 TRBD1
CASRQGPSDEQYF TGTGCCAGCAGACAGGGGCCCTCCGACGAGCAGTACTTC TRBV7-9 once TRBJ2-7 TRBD1
CASSLGYGYEQYF TGTGCCAGCAGCTTAGGGTACGGCTACGAGCAGTACTTC TRBV7-6 NA TRBJ2-7 NA
CASSLEGRRESEQYF TGTGCCAGCAGCTTAGAGGGTAGGAGGGAGAGCGAGCAGTACTTC TRBV7-9 NA TRBJ2-7 NA
CASSQVTGDYSPLHF TGCGCCAGCAGCCAAGTTACCGGCGACTATTCACCCCTCCACTTT TRBV4-1 NA TRBJ1-6 NA
CASSPFGYEQYF TGTGCCAGCAGCCCTTTCGGCTACGAGCAGTACTTC TRBV5-6 once TRBJ2-7 NA
CASSLVPAGGREQYF TGTGCCAGCAGCTTGGTCCCAGCGGGGGGACGCGAGCAGTACTTC TRBV5-6 once TRBJ2-7 TRBD2
CASSQERLRSGANVLTF TGTGCCAGCAGCCAAGAAAGACTGCGATCTGGGGCCAACGTCCTGACTTTC TRBV4-2 NA TRBJ2-6 NA
CATSRAGGADTQYF TGTGCCACCAGCAGAGCGGGAGGGGCAGATACGCAGTATTTT TRBV15 NA TRBJ2-3 TRBD2
CAWRSQRGRAYNEQFF TGTGCCTGGAGGAGTCAGCGGGGGAGAGCCTACAATGAGCAGTTCTTC TRBV30 NA TRBJ2-1 TRBD2
CASSQSSGGAYEQFF TGCGCCAGCAGCCAAAGTAGCGGGGGGGCCTATGAGCAGTTCTTC TRBV4-3 few TRBJ2-1 TRBD2
CSAQGGAGGLYEQFF TGCAGCGCCCAAGGTGGGGCGGGGGGACTTTATGAGCAGTTCTTC TRBV29-1 NA TRBJ2-1 TRBD2
CASSFGGTDTQYF TGTGCCAGCAGCTTCGGAGGCACAGATACGCAGTATTTT TRBV7-3 NA TRBJ2-3 NA
CASSLTSGRRAKNIQYF TGTGCCAGCAGTTTGACTAGCGGGAGACGAGCCAAAAACATTCAGTACTTC TRBV27 NA TRBJ2-4 TRBD2
CASSSLGRGEETQYF TGTGCCAGCAGCTCCCTCGGGCGGGGGGAAGAGACCCAGTACTTC TRBV9 NA TRBJ2-5 TRBD2
CSVGYLGEKLFF TGCAGCGTTGGATATCTAGGGGAAAAACTGTTTTTT TRBV29-1 few TRBJ1-4 NA
CASSPYRGNSGYTF TGTGCCAGCAGTCCCTACCGGGGTAATAGCGGCTACACCTTC TRBV27 NA TRBJ1-2 NA
CASSLSPSGGTDTQYF TGTGCCAGCAGTTTATCCCCTAGCGGGGGCACAGATACGCAGTATTTT TRBV27 few TRBJ2-3 TRBD2
CASSLDRASNQPQHF TGTGCCAGCAGTTTAGACAGGGCGAGCAATCAGCCCCAGCATTTT TRBV28 NA TRBJ1-5 TRBD1
CASSRGLGVTTEAFF TGTGCCAGCAGCCGCGGGTTGGGGGTGACCACTGAAGCTTTCTTT TRBV5-6 NA TRBJ1-1 NA
CASSIAASGIFDEQFF TGTGCCAGTAGTATAGCGGCTAGCGGGATTTTCGATGAGCAGTTCTTC TRBV19 NA TRBJ2-1 TRBD2
CASSSAQGTDTEAFF TGCGCCAGCAGCTCGGCTCAGGGGACCGACACTGAAGCTTTCTTT TRBV5-1 NA TRBJ1-1 NA
CASSLSTRPGELFF TGTGCCAGCAGTTTATCTACTCGGCCCGGGGAGCTGTTTTTT TRBV27 NA TRBJ2-2 NA
CASSDSSQELYNEQFF TGTGCCAGCAGTGACTCAAGTCAGGAGTTGTACAATGAGCAGTTCTTC TRBV6-4 NA TRBJ2-1 NA
CASSGTGSGNTIYF TGCGCCAGCTCCGGGACAGGGTCTGGAAACACCATATATTTT TRBV5-1 NA TRBJ1-3 TRBD1
CASRLVRLAVYNEQFF TGCGCCAGCAGGTTGGTTAGACTAGCCGTCTACAATGAGCAGTTCTTC TRBV5-1 NA TRBJ2-1 TRBD2
CASSLQGAMTYEQYF TGTGCCAGCAGTCTACAGGGGGCAATGACCTACGAGCAGTACTTC TRBV28 NA TRBJ2-7 TRBD1
CASRDGRRPDTQYF TGTGCCAGCAGAGACGGGAGGAGACCAGATACGCAGTATTTT TRBV6-5 NA TRBJ2-3 TRBD2
CASRGLTGIQYF TGTGCCAGCAGGGGACTTACGGGGATTCAGTACTTC TRBV28 NA TRBJ2-4 NA
CASSYEVNTEAFF TGTGCCAGCAGTTACGAGGTGAACACTGAAGCTTTCTTT TRBV6-5 NA TRBJ1-1 NA
CASSFERSSYNEQFF TGTGCCAGCAGTTTTGAGCGGAGCTCCTACAATGAGCAGTTCTTC TRBV27 NA TRBJ2-1 NA
CASRRRPLWDEKLFF TGTGCCAGCAGACGCCGCCCCTTGTGGGATGAAAAACTGTTTTTT TRBV6-4 NA TRBJ1-4 NA
CASSLWDNNEQFF TGTGCTAGTTCCCTTTGGGACAACAATGAGCAGTTCTTC TRBV12-5 few TRBJ2-1 NA
CATSRVTGGVEQFF TGTGCCACCAGCAGAGTAACAGGGGGCGTTGAGCAGTTCTTC TRBV15 NA TRBJ2-1 TRBD1
CASSLTDLSYEQYF TGTGCCAGCAGTTTGACCGACTTGAGCTACGAGCAGTACTTC TRBV28 NA TRBJ2-7 NA
CASSQVGGEQYF TGTGCCAGCAGCCAAGTAGGGGGCGAGCAGTACTTC TRBV5-4 NA TRBJ2-7 NA
CASSVGQGAEETQYF TGTGCCAGCAGCGTAGGACAGGGGGCAGAAGAGACCCAGTACTTC TRBV7-9 NA TRBJ2-5 TRBD1
CASSPRTGGLYNEQFF TGTGCCAGCAGCCCACGGACAGGGGGCCTATACAATGAGCAGTTCTTC TRBV9 NA TRBJ2-1 TRBD1
CASSSGDSISGNTIYF TGCGCCAGCAGCTCCGGAGACAGCATCTCTGGAAACACCATATATTTT TRBV5-1 NA TRBJ1-3 NA
CASSPAGQGAFMNTEAFF TGCGCCAGCAGCCCGGCGGGACAGGGGGCTTTTATGAACACTGAAGCTTTCTTT TRBV5-1 NA TRBJ1-1 TRBD1
CASSFGLDTDTQYF TGCGCCAGCAGCTTCGGACTGGACACAGATACGCAGTATTTT TRBV5-1 NA TRBJ2-3 NA